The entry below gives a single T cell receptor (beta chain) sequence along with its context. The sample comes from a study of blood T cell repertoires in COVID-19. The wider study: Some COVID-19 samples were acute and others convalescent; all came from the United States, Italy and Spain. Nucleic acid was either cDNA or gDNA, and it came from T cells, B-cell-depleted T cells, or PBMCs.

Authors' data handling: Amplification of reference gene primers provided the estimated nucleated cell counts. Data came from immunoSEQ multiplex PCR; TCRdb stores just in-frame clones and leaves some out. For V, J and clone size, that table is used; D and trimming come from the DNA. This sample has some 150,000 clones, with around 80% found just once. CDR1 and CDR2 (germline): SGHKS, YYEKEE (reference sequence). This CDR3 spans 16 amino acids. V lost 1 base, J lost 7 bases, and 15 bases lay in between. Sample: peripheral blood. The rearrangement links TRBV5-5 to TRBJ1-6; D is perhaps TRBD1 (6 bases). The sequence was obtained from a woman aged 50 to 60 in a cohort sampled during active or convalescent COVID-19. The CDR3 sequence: CASSLQQGRVNSPLHF. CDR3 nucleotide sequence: TGTGCCAGCAGCTTGCAACAGGGTAGGGTCAATTCACCCCTCCACTTT.